This record looks at one T cell receptor beta chain sequence and its context. The sample originates from a study of T cell changes during pregnancy in multiple sclerosis. CDR1 and CDR2 from the germline V gene are GTSNPN and SVGIG (reference sequence). The CDR3 is made up of 12 amino acids. With 4 bases clipped from V and 5 bases from J, the junction kept 1 base outside the gene matches. TCRdb keeps only in-frame clones here, not all; method: immunoSEQ multiplex PCR. Of about 60,000 clones listed, almost 95% are singletons. This chain joins TRBV30 and TRBJ1-2, with TRBD1 matching over 10 bases. This TCR derives from a female donor with multiple sclerosis, enrolled in a pregnancy study. This specimen consisted of peripheral blood, obtained in the first trimester of pregnancy. The CDR3 protein is CAWTGQGYGYTF. In DNA form, the CDR3 reads TGTGCCTGGACGGGACAGGGGTATGGCTACACCTTC.